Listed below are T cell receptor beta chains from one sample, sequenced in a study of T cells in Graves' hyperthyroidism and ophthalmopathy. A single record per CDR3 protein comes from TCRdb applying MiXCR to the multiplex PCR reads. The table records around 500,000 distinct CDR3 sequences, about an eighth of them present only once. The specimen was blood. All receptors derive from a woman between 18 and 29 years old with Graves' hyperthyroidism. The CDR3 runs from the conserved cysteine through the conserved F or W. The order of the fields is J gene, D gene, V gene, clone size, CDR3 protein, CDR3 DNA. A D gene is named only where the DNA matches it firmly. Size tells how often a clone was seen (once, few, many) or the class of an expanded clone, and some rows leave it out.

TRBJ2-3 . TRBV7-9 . CASSPTRLSADTQYF TGTGCCAGCAGCCCTACTAGGTTGTCGGCAGATACGCAGTATTTT
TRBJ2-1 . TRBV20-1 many CSAREWVYEQFF TGCAGTGCCAGAGAATGGGTTTATGAGCAGTTCTTC
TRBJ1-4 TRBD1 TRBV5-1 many CASSPKPGQGDEKLFF TGCGCCAGCAGTCCGAAGCCGGGACAGGGAGATGAAAAACTGTTTTTT
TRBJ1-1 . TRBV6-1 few CASRPRGALNTEAFF TGTGCCAGCAGACCTCGGGGGGCTCTGAACACTGAAGCTTTCTTT
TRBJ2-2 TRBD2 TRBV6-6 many CASSYSGLAGENTGELFF TGTGCCAGCAGTTACTCGGGACTAGCGGGAGAGAACACCGGGGAGCTGTTTTTT
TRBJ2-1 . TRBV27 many CASTTSGEAQFF TGTGCCAGCACAACCTCGGGAGAAGCGCAGTTCTTC
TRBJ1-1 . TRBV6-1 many CASSPRNTEAFF TGTGCCAGCAGTCCCAGGAACACTGAAGCTTTCTTT
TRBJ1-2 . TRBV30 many CAWREDSAYGYTF TGTGCCTGGAGGGAAGACAGTGCCTATGGCTACACCTTC
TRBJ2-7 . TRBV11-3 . CASSFSIYEQYF TGTGCCAGCAGCTTCTCGATCTACGAGCAGTACTTC
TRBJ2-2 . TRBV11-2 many CASSLGSRTGELFF TGTGCCAGCAGCTTAGGTTCCCGCACCGGGGAGCTGTTTTTT
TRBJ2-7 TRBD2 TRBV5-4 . CASSLTSGSFYEQYF TGTGCCAGCAGCTTGACTAGCGGGAGTTTCTACGAGCAGTACTTC
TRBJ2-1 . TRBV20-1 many CSARSARRVGEQFF TGCAGTGCTAGATCGGCTAGGCGGGTTGGTGAGCAGTTCTTC
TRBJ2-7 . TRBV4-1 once CASSHAGVGDEQYF TGCGCCAGCAGCCACGCCGGGGTGGGCGACGAGCAGTACTTC
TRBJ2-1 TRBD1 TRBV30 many CAWGRDSSYNEQFF TGTGCCTGGGGCCGGGACAGCTCCTACAATGAGCAGTTCTTC
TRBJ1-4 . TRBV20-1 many CSAGQGLGPEKLFF TGCAGTGCTGGACAAGGGTTAGGACCCGAAAAACTGTTTTTT
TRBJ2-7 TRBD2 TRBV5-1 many CASSLRGRGSYEQYF TGCGCCAGCAGCTTGCGCGGGAGGGGATCCTACGAGCAGTACTTC
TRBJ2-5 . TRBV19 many CASSIGTLQETQYF TGTGCCAGTAGTATAGGGACACTTCAAGAGACCCAGTACTTC
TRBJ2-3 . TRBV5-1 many CASSGPYLPSDTQYF TGCGCCAGCAGCGGGCCTTACCTCCCTTCAGATACGCAGTATTTT
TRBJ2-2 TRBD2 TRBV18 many CASNRGSVFTGELFF TGTGCCAGCAACCGCGGGAGTGTGTTCACCGGGGAGCTGTTTTTT
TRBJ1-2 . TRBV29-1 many CSVESRAGGYTF TGCAGCGTTGAATCCAGGGCAGGTGGCTACACCTTC
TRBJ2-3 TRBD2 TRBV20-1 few CSATGGGADTQYF TGCAGTGCTACGGGAGGGGGTGCAGATACGCAGTATTTT
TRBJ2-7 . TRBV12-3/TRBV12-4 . CASSEGVSYEQYF TGTGCCAGCAGTGAAGGAGTCTCCTACGAGCAGTACTTC
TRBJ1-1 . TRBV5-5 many CASSFPGRWETEAFF TGTGCCAGCAGCTTTCCAGGGCGATGGGAAACTGAAGCTTTCTTT
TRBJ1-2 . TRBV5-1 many CASSLKDGQSTFYGYTF TGCGCCAGCAGCTTGAAGGACGGACAGTCTACCTTCTATGGCTACACCTTC
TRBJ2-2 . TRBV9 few CASSVGTLNTGELFF TGTGCCAGCAGCGTAGGGACTTTGAACACCGGGGAGCTGTTTTTT
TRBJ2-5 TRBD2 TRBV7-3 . CASSLSLAGGRETQYF TGTGCCAGCAGCTTGTCACTAGCGGGAGGACGAGAGACCCAGTACTTC
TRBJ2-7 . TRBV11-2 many CASSLGGSGEQYF TGTGCCAGCAGCTTAGGGGGGTCGGGTGAGCAGTACTTC
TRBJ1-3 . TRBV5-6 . CASSIIDSYSGNTIYF TGTGCCAGCAGTATAATAGACAGTTACTCTGGAAACACCATATATTTT
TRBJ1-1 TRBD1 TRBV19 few CASSIPHFPTGDPTEAFF TGTGCCAGTAGTATACCCCATTTCCCCACAGGGGATCCCACTGAAGCTTTCTTT
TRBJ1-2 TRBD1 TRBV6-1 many CASSIGTGRRYGYTF TGTGCCAGCAGTATAGGGACAGGCCGTCGCTATGGCTACACCTTC
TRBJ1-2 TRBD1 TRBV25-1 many CASSDPGTGFGGYTF TGTGCCAGCAGTGACCCCGGGACAGGGTTCGGAGGCTACACCTTC
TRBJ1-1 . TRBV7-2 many CASSTRPTRKTEAFF TGTGCCAGCAGCACCCGCCCGACGCGGAAGACTGAAGCTTTCTTT
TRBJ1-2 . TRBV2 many CASSPENGYTF TGTGCCAGCAGTCCAGAGAATGGCTACACCTTC
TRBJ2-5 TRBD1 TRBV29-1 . CSVPGQGYETQYF TGCAGCGTTCCGGGACAGGGTTACGAGACCCAGTACTTC
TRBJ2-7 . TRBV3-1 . CASSPSDWRAYEQYF TGTGCCAGCAGCCCGTCCGACTGGCGGGCCTACGAGCAGTACTTC
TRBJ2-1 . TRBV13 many CASSLTAANEQFF TGTGCCAGCAGCTTGACCGCTGCCAATGAGCAGTTCTTC